This TCR beta chain was obtained from a study of blood T cell repertoires in COVID-19. The data were produced by immunoSEQ multiplex PCR, yet TCRdb's version contains in-frame clones alone and is incomplete. This sample carries tens of thousands of clones, about nine tenths of them seen once, and the ten largest clones take roughly 4.6%. The CDR3 spans 15 residues. The ends were cut back, 4 bases at V and 3 bases at J, with 14 bases in the middle. Germline CDR1 reads SGHDT; CDR2 reads YYEEEE. This TCR derives from a human donor in a cohort sampled during active COVID-19. The genes are TRBV5-6 and TRBJ1-5; a possible D gene is TRBD1 (6 bases). Material: peripheral blood. Here the CDR3 reads CASSLQQGSNQPQHF. CDR3 nucleotide sequence: TGTGCCAGCAGCCTGCAACAGGGCTCCAATCAGCCCCAGCATTTT. Looking up the rest from reference TRBV5-6 and TRBJ1-5 gives the full variable domain: DAGVTQSPTHLIKTRGQQVTLRCSPKSGHDTVSWYQQALGQGPQFIFQYYEEEERQRGNFPDRFSGHQFPNYSSELNVNALLLGDSALYLCASSLQQGSNQPQHFGDGTRLSIL.